This T cell receptor (beta chain) was captured by sequencing in a study of OX40 agonist ivuxolimab in advanced cancers. Study background: It was permissible to have had prior anti-PD-1, anti-PD-L1 or anti-CTLA-4 therapy, and more than 30% had some. Findings and caveats of the study: More expanded clones were found, on average, in CD8+ than in CD4+ T cells. Both blood CD4+ and CD8+ T cells showed clonal growth by week 6 at 0.1 to 3.0 mg/kg.

From germline, CDR1 is ENHRY and CDR2 SYGVKD. The V end was cut by 10 bases, the J end by 2 bases, with 12 bases between. The CDR3 loop spans 13 amino acids. This clone was counted only a few times. What it recognizes is unknown. Sequencing was performed with immunoSEQ multiplex PCR; in TCRdb, only in-frame clones are kept and a portion is missing. The data hold some 80,000 clones, with 89% observed a single time. The receptor's source is an adult with an advanced solid tumor such as melanoma, head and neck, liver or kidney cancer. The chain is built from TRBV10-3 and TRBJ1-3; TRBD1 is a possible D gene (5 bases). Sequencing used CD4+ or CD8+ T cells sorted from blood, obtained in a trial of the OX40 agonist ivuxolimab. CDR3 residues: CASLGTPGNTIYF. The CDR3 region has the DNA TGTGCCAGCCTCGGGACTCCTGGAAACACCATATATTTT.